The 32 T cell receptor beta chains in this list originate from one sample, sequenced in a study of cytomegalovirus exposure and HLA in healthy donors. A multiplex PCR was run with 60 Vbeta primers and 13 Jbeta primers. Generated by immunoSEQ multiplex PCR, the TCRdb table keeps only in-frame clones and is missing some. Here the sample spans over 150,000 clones, approximately 75% being singletons. The sample comprised PBMCs. The receptors stem from a woman between 18 and 29 years old in good health and CMV-seronegative.

The chain combines TRBV7-7 with TRBJ2-5; no reliable D call. The CDR3 extends over 13 amino acids. V was shortened by 1 base and J by 5 bases, with 8 bases between the two germline ends. The germline V gene has CDR1 SSHAT and CDR2 FNYEAQ (reference sequence). The CDR3 reads CASSLGLEETQYF. As DNA, the CDR3 is TGTGCCAGCAGCTTAGGACTTGAGGAGACCCAGTACTTC.

The chain has TRBV5-1 and TRBJ2-7; D remains ambiguous. Per the germline V gene, CDR1 is SGHRS and CDR2 is YFSETQ. This CDR3 contains 14 residues. V was shortened by 1 base and J by 0 bases, with 8 bases between the two germline ends. The CDR3 region has the DNA TGCGCCAGCAGCTTGACCGCAGGCTCCTACGAGCAGTACTTC. It is translated as CASSLTAGSYEQYF. Looking up the rest from reference TRBV5-1 and TRBJ2-7 gives the full variable domain: KAGVTQTPRYLIKTRGQQVTLSCSPISGHRSVSWYQQTPGQGLQFLFEYFSETQRNKGNFPGRFSGRQFSNSRSEMNVSTLELGDSALYLCASSLTAGSYEQYFGPGTRLTVT.

This sequence joins TRBV10-1 and TRBJ2-7; 9 positions match TRBD1. V lost 5 bases and J lost 5; bases outside the gene matches: 7. This CDR3 is built from 14 residues. CDR1 WNHNN and CDR2 SYGVQD come from the germline V gene (reference sequence). CDR3 in DNA: TGCGCCAGCAGTCCCTGGACAGGGGAGGACGAGCAGTACTTC. Amino acids: CASSPWTGEDEQYF.

This clone was found once. The rearrangement joins TRBV5-1 to TRBJ2-5; 12 bases agree with TRBD2. The germline CDR1 and CDR2 sequences are SGHRS and YFSETQ. With V trimmed by 4 bases and J by 3 bases, 1 base remained unmatched. The CDR3 spans 14 residues. The CDR3 region is CASSRTSGEETQYF. The CDR3 bases are TGCGCCAGCAGCCGGACTAGCGGGGAAGAGACCCAGTACTTC.

This rearrangement joins TRBV27 to TRBJ1-1; no reliable D call. V shed 3 bases and J shed 3 bases, with 14 bases lying between them. The V gene's germline CDR1 is MNHEY and CDR2 SMNVEV (reference sequence). The CDR3 extends over 15 amino acids. CDR3 coding DNA: TGTGCCAGCAGTTTTTCCCGGCTTCAGGACACTGAAGCTTTCTTT. Encoded protein: CASSFSRLQDTEAFF.

The chain is built from TRBV14 and TRBJ1-3, with D perhaps matching TRBD1 (6 bases). Per germline, CDR1 SGHDN and CDR2 FVKESK. Trimming shortened V by 0 bases and J by 0 bases, and 9 bases separated the two germline ends. The CDR3 is made up of 16 amino acids. CDR3 nucleotides: TGTGCCAGCAGCCAAGATCGGGGGGCCTCTGGAAACACCATATATTTT. It is translated as CASSQDRGASGNTIYF.

The chain is built from TRBV6-5 and TRBJ1-2, with D perhaps TRBD1 (5 bases). The CDR3 length is 14 residues. V gave up 4 bases and J gave up 4 bases, with 13 bases separating them. Germline lookup yields CDR1 MNHEY and CDR2 SVGAGI. In DNA form, the CDR3 reads TGTGCCAGCAGTTCCGGGGGTGGCGGCTATGGCTACACCTTC. Translated, it gives CASSSGGGGYGYTF.

The chain employs TRBV20-1 and TRBJ2-1; tentatively, D is TRBD2 (5 bases). The V end lost 3 bases, the J end lost 10 bases, and 10 bases lay between the germline ends. The CDR3 contains 11 residues. The germline gives CDR1 DFQATT, CDR2 SNEGSKA (reference sequence). The CDR3 loop is CSARGGLEQFF. The CDR3 region has the DNA TGCAGTGCTAGGGGCGGGCTGGAGCAGTTCTTC.

The V call is TRBV6-1, the J call TRBJ2-1; 8 bases line up with TRBD2. After removal of 0 bases from V and 8 bases from J, the junction contained 6 bases not matched to a gene. Germline values: CDR1 MNHNS, CDR2 SASEGT. The CDR3 contains 15 residues. This chain's CDR3 is CASSEAPTSAHEQFF. Here the CDR3 DNA reads TGTGCCAGCAGTGAAGCTCCGACTAGCGCCCATGAGCAGTTCTTC.

V is TRBV5-1 and J is TRBJ1-1; the D is unclear. The CDR3 runs 14 residues. The ends were cut back, 0 bases at V and 9 bases at J, with 15 bases in the middle. CDR1 is SGHRS and CDR2 is YFSETQ in the germline V gene. CDR3 DNA: TGCGCCAGCAGCTTGGCAGACTTCGGAATGAAAGCTTTCTTT. Its protein is CASSLADFGMKAFF.

The CDR3: CASSKAGMNTEAFF. The CDR3 nucleotides read TGTGCCAGCAGCAAAGCGGGTATGAACACTGAAGCTTTCTTT. This chain links TRBV14 with TRBJ1-1; D ambiguous. V was clipped by 5 bases and J by 0 bases, with 10 bases between them. The CDR3 loop spans 14 amino acids. Germline CDR1 reads SGHDN; CDR2 reads FVKESK.

The CDR3 here is CASSSLVYRNLNEQFF. CDR3 nucleotide sequence: TGTGCCAGCAGCTCCCTCGTCTACCGTAACCTTAATGAGCAGTTCTTC. J is TRBJ2-1 and V is TRBV5-6; no clear D. This CDR3 region has 16 residues. The V and J ends lost 3 bases and 7 bases respectively, with 20 bases between them. In germline, CDR1 is SGHDT, CDR2 YYEEEE.

This clone appeared once. The chain carries TRBV28 and TRBJ2-5; 8 bases align to TRBD1. V shed 5 bases and J 4 bases; nucleotides not matched to a gene: 12. The germline gives CDR1 MDHEN, CDR2 SYDVKM. CDR3 length: 16 amino acids. The DNA of the CDR3 is TGTGCCAGCAGTATAACGGACAGGGCGGGTGGAGAGACCCAGTACTTC. Encoded protein: CASSITDRAGGETQYF.

This clone was recorded only once. V is TRBV11-1 and J is TRBJ2-1, with 7 bases identical to TRBD1. The germline CDR1 and CDR2 sequences are SGHAT and FQDESV (reference sequence). Trimming took 5 bases from V and 10 from J; bases not matched to a gene: 11. CDR3 length equals 14 residues. In DNA, the CDR3 is TGTGCCAGCAGCAATGCCGGGACAGCGGCGGAGCAGTTCTTC. Translated: CASSNAGTAAEQFF.

In DNA, the CDR3 is TGTGCCAGCAGCCGACCGACTACCTCCTACGAGCAGTACTTC. It encodes CASSRPTTSYEQYF. The chain carries TRBV7-8 and TRBJ2-7; D is perhaps TRBD2 (5 bases). Trimming left V 5 bases short and J 0 bases short, with 11 bases between. The germline V gene has CDR1 SGHVS and CDR2 FQNEAQ. The CDR3 has 14 amino acids.

The rearrangement uses TRBV21-1 and TRBJ1-4. TRBV21-1 is listed as a pseudogene. The CDR3 extends over 19 amino acids. CDR3 amino acids: CASSPRGPRLPRRNEKLFF. The CDR3 DNA follows: TGTGCCAGCAGCCCCCGAGGGCCTCGACTCCCACGTCGTAATGAAAAACTGTTTTTT.

This chain uses TRBV11-2 with TRBJ1-1; 7 nucleotides line up with TRBD1. Unmatched junction bases numbered 3, after V lost 4 bases and J lost 4 bases. Germline CDR1 SGHAT, CDR2 FQNNGV. CDR3 length: 13 residues. DNA of the CDR3: TGTGCCAGCAGCTCCAGACAGGGCACTGAAGCTTTCTTT. As protein: CASSSRQGTEAFF.

The gene calls are TRBV15 and TRBJ2-1; TRBD2 aligns across 11 bases. From germline, CDR1 is LNHNV and CDR2 YYDKDF (reference sequence). V was pared by 1 base and J by 6 bases, with 2 bases of the junction left unmatched. This CDR3 region has 15 residues. CDR3 sequence reads: CATSRVLAGGNEQFF. The CDR3, as DNA: TGTGCCACCAGCAGAGTCCTAGCGGGAGGCAATGAGCAGTTCTTC.

The chain employs TRBV27 and TRBJ1-1, with TRBD1 as a possible D gene (6 bases). The CDR3 sequence is 15 residues long. V dropped 2 bases and J dropped 4 bases, with 14 bases sitting between them. Germline CDR1 is MNHEY and CDR2 is SMNVEV (reference sequence). The CDR3 reads CASSLIGGSITEAFF. The CDR3 DNA reads TGTGCCAGCAGTTTAATAGGGGGATCCATCACTGAAGCTTTCTTT.

This clone was counted once. V is TRBV5-1 and J is TRBJ2-1; 13 bases match TRBD2. The germline CDR1 and CDR2 sequences are SGHRS and YFSETQ. Trimming removed 0 bases from V and 0 bases from J; junction bases left unmatched: 12. The CDR3 has 21 amino acids. CDR3 in amino acids: CASSLAGGLAGPGGSYNEQFF. The CDR3 bases are TGCGCCAGCAGCTTGGCCGGGGGACTAGCGGGACCCGGCGGCTCCTACAATGAGCAGTTCTTC.

The chain uses TRBV6-1 and TRBJ1-5; no clear D. Deletions cut 6 bases from V and 5 bases from J, with 5 bases between. The CDR3 is 11 amino acids. Germline assignment: CDR1 MNHNS and CDR2 SASEGT. The CDR3 region is CASREDQPQHF. CDR3 DNA: TGTGCCAGCAGAGAGGATCAGCCCCAGCATTTT.

In this sample, this clone turned up once. The chain employs TRBV7-9 and TRBJ2-7, with D tentatively TRBD1 (5 bases). V dropped 1 base and J dropped 0 bases, with 13 bases sitting between them. This CDR3 has 16 amino acids. Germline values: CDR1 SEHNR, CDR2 FQNEAQ (reference sequence). As DNA, the CDR3 is TGTGCCAGCAGCTTAGGACTCGGACAAATCTCCTACGAGCAGTACTTC. Translating gives CASSLGLGQISYEQYF. Full variable domain (missing parts from reference TRBV7-9 and TRBJ2-7): DTGVSQNPRHKITKRGQNVTFRCDPISEHNRLYWYRQTLGQGPEFLTYFQNEAQLEKSRLLSDRFSAERPKGSFSTLEIQRTEQGDSAMYLCASSLGLGQISYEQYFGPGTRLTVT.

The chain is built from TRBV18 and TRBJ2-1; 8 nucleotides match TRBD2. V lost 0 bases and J lost 3; bases outside the gene matches: 7. The CDR3 sequence is 17 residues long. The germline gives CDR1 KGHSH, CDR2 LQKENI. The CDR3 sequence is CASSPPLSSGSYNEQFF. The CDR3 coding sequence is TGTGCCAGCTCACCACCGTTGTCCAGCGGGAGCTACAATGAGCAGTTCTTC.

The chain carries TRBV5-1 and TRBJ1-6; 7 nucleotides line up with TRBD1. CDR3 length: 16 residues. Germline V CDR1 and CDR2: SGHRS, YFSETQ. After removal of 0 bases from V and 14 bases from J, the junction contained 14 bases not matched to a gene. This chain's CDR3 is CASSLGSGQFVTALHF. The CDR3 DNA reads as TGCGCCAGCAGCTTGGGGTCGGGACAGTTCGTCACGGCCCTCCACTTT.

CDR3 in amino acids: CASSRGSDADNSPLHF. CDR3 sequence (DNA): TGCGCCAGCAGCAGGGGGTCGGACGCCGATAATTCACCCCTCCACTTT. This sequence joins TRBV5-1 and TRBJ1-6; D might be TRBD1 (6 bases). Trimming cost V 4 bases and J 5 bases, with 16 bases left between them. The CDR3 covers 16 residues. The V gene's germline CDR1 is SGHRS and CDR2 YFSETQ.

The chain is built from TRBV7-6 and TRBJ1-1; D is possibly TRBD1 (6 bases). Germline CDR1 reads SGHVS; CDR2 reads FNYEAQ. The V and J ends lost 1 base and 6 bases respectively, with 12 bases between them. The CDR3 extends over 14 amino acids. In DNA, the CDR3 is TGTGCCAGCAGCTTAGTACACAGGGTGTCTGAAGCTTTCTTT. It translates to CASSLVHRVSEAFF.

V and J are TRBV27 and TRBJ2-1, with 12 bases that match TRBD2. The CDR3 runs 16 residues. Germline V gene lookup returns CDR1 MNHEY and CDR2 SMNVEV (reference sequence). Unmatched junction bases numbered 7, after V lost 5 bases and J lost 5 bases. CDR3 protein: CASSPGLAGRHNEQFF. The DNA of the CDR3 is TGTGCCAGCAGTCCCGGACTAGCGGGGAGACACAATGAGCAGTTCTTC.

The rearrangement links TRBV11-2 to TRBJ2-1; 13 nucleotides agree with TRBD2. The CDR3 totals 14 residues. The germline gives CDR1 SGHAT, CDR2 FQNNGV. Trimming removed 5 bases from V and 6 bases from J; junction bases left unmatched: 1. The CDR3 region has the DNA TGTGCCAGCAGCCGGACTAGCGGGAGCAATGAGCAGTTCTTC. Translating gives CASSRTSGSNEQFF.

The chain links TRBV5-4 to TRBJ1-2; D perhaps matches TRBD1 (5 bases). The CDR3 length is 16 residues. The ends were cut back, 1 base at V and 4 bases at J, with 17 bases in the middle. CDR1 is SGHNT, CDR2 YYREEE, per germline (reference sequence). CDR3 in DNA: TGTGCCAGCAGCTTGTTGGCAGGGCATTTTTTCTATGGCTACACCTTC. This codes for CASSLLAGHFFYGYTF.

This clone was found once. This chain uses TRBV10-3 with TRBJ2-1; 10 bases match TRBD2. Per the germline V gene, CDR1 is ENHRY and CDR2 is SYGVKD. J lost 9 bases, V lost 4 bases, and 3 bases had no gene match. The CDR3 has 13 amino acids. CDR3 sequence: CAISVGLAAEQFF. CDR3 DNA: TGTGCCATCAGTGTTGGACTAGCGGCTGAGCAGTTCTTC.

Only a few counts were recorded for this clone. The gene calls are TRBV6-6 and TRBJ2-7; tentative D call: TRBD1 (5 bases). Trimming left V 2 bases short and J 5 bases short, with 13 bases between. CDR1 and CDR2 (germline): MNHNY, SVGAGI (reference sequence). The CDR3 totals 14 residues. The DNA for the CDR3 is TGTGCCAGCAGTTACGACCGGCAGGGCCACGAGCAGTACTTC. Amino acids: CASSYDRQGHEQYF.

This clone showed up just once. The junction and the germline gene differ at one end; a read error may be behind it. V and J are TRBV11-2 and TRBJ1-1; the match to TRBD1 covers 7 bases. The CDR3 runs to 15 residues. Per germline, CDR1 SGHAT and CDR2 FQNNGV. CDR3: CAGSLAPRGSTEAFF. CDR3 DNA sequence: TGTGCCGGCAGCTTAGCCCCCAGGGGGTCCACTGAAGCTTTCTTT.